A selection of T cell receptor beta chains follows, all from one sample in a study of T-cell memory formation after mild COVID-19. Via MiXCR, TCRdb re-called the 5' RACE reads, giving one row per CDR3 protein. This table holds 200,000 to 250,000 distinct CDR3 sequences, roughly 10% found once. The material sequenced was PBMCs or a T cell subset sorted from them (not recorded which). These receptors all come from a man in his late teens or twenties who had mild COVID-19 (a few samples of this study predate the infection). Cell type and time point are not known. CDR3s include the opening cysteine and the closing phenylalanine or tryptophan. The D gene is left open where the match is weak. Where a row states a size, it is once, few, many or the class of an expanded clone; other rows omit it.

CASRITDTQYF,TGTGCCAGCAGGATCACAGATACGCAGTATTTT,TRBV12-3/TRBV12-4,-,-,TRBJ2-3
CASSPEGAYGYTF,TGTGCCAGCAGCCCTGAGGGGGCGTATGGCTACACCTTC,TRBV7-2,TRBD1,many,TRBJ1-2
CASSPSGLAVTYNEQFF,TGTGCCAGCTCACCCAGCGGACTAGCGGTTACCTACAATGAGCAGTTCTTC,TRBV18,TRBD2,few,TRBJ2-1
CASREDPTYEQYF,TGTGCCAGCAGGGAGGACCCCACCTACGAGCAGTACTTC,TRBV27,-,-,TRBJ2-7
CASSHQGYEQYF,TGTGCCAGCAGCCATCAGGGCTACGAGCAGTACTTC,TRBV5-5,-,-,TRBJ2-7
CASSPPRGLKTEAFF,TGTGCCAGCAGTCCACCCAGGGGGTTAAAGACTGAAGCTTTCTTT,TRBV28,TRBD1,few,TRBJ1-1
CASSETWTGHTGELFF,TGTGCCAGCAGCGAGACCTGGACAGGGCACACCGGGGAGCTGTTTTTT,TRBV9,TRBD1,-,TRBJ2-2
CASSSDRATQYF,TGTGCCAGCAGTTCCGACAGGGCGACCCAGTACTTC,TRBV27,TRBD1,-,TRBJ2-5
CASETGLAVSDTQYF,TGTGCCAGTGAAACGGGACTAGCGGTCTCAGATACGCAGTATTTT,TRBV6-1,TRBD2,once,TRBJ2-3
CASSQWGTDPNTEAFF,TGTGCCAGCAGCCAATGGGGGACGGACCCGAACACTGAAGCTTTCTTT,TRBV3-1,-,-,TRBJ1-1
CASSALLAGASYNEQFF,TGTGCCAGCAGCGCCCTACTAGCGGGTGCATCCTACAATGAGCAGTTCTTC,TRBV7-9,TRBD2,-,TRBJ2-1
CASSPAGGSEAFF,TGTGCCAGCAGCCCGGCAGGGGGGAGTGAAGCTTTCTTT,TRBV9,TRBD1,few,TRBJ1-1
CASRAGGRPAGDTQYF,TGCGCCAGCAGAGCAGGGGGCAGACCAGCCGGGGATACGCAGTATTTT,TRBV5-1,TRBD1,few,TRBJ2-3
CASSYGPGIYGYTF,TGTGCCAGCAGTTATGGACCGGGGATCTATGGCTACACCTTC,TRBV6-6,-,-,TRBJ1-2
CASSLVWEREDYGYTF,TGTGCCAGCAGCTTAGTATGGGAGAGGGAGGACTATGGCTACACCTTC,TRBV7-8,-,-,TRBJ1-2
CSAHGQGADTQYF,TGCAGTGCTCACGGACAGGGCGCAGATACGCAGTATTTT,TRBV20-1,TRBD1,many,TRBJ2-3
CASRTSGGETQYF,TGTGCCAGCAGGACTAGCGGGGGAGAGACCCAGTACTTC,TRBV12-3/TRBV12-4,TRBD2,-,TRBJ2-5
CASSFAGDPGSYTF,TGTGCCAGCAGTTTCGCCGGGGACCCCGGGAGCTACACCTTC,TRBV7-3,-,few,TRBJ1-2
CASSLGTHEQYF,TGCGCCAGCAGCTTGGGCACCCACGAGCAGTACTTC,TRBV5-1,-,-,TRBJ2-7
CASLRQGAEAFF,TGTGCCAGTCTAAGACAGGGGGCTGAAGCTTTCTTT,TRBV6-6,TRBD1,few,TRBJ1-1
CASSLGGGPYEQYF,TGTGCCAGCAGCTTGGGCGGGGGACCCTACGAGCAGTACTTC,TRBV7-2,TRBD2,many,TRBJ2-7
CASSFSGNTEAFF,TGTGCCAGCAGCTTTTCAGGGAACACTGAAGCTTTCTTT,TRBV7-9,-,few,TRBJ1-1